This entry lists 13 T cell receptor beta chains sequenced from one sample in a study of cytomegalovirus exposure and HLA in healthy donors (dated by TCRdb to about 2017). Library method: the immunoSEQ multiplex PCR assay. Drawn from immuneACCESS, this table holds only the in-frame rearrangements with V and J called that TCRdb kept. Clones are partly lost; checked studies trace under half to an unresolved V gene and leave the rest unexplained. The sample yields 100,000 to 150,000 clones; approximately 89% were counted once. The leading ten clones occupy around 1.2% of the sample. Sequencing used PBMCs. These receptors were collected from a woman between 18 and 30 years old in good health and CMV-seronegative.

The rearrangement uses TRBV6-4 and TRBJ2-1, with TRBD2 matching 7 bases. Germline V lookup: CDR1 MRHNA, CDR2 SNTAGT. With V trimmed by 3 bases and J by 6 bases, 5 bases remained unmatched. The CDR3 extends over 14 amino acids. The CDR3 DNA reads TGTGCCAGCAGTGAGGGAGGGCCCTCCAATGAGCAGTTCTTC. Its protein is CASSEGGPSNEQFF.

This rearrangement joins TRBV27 to TRBJ2-3, with 7 nucleotides matching TRBD1. This CDR3 is built from 18 residues. Germline V gives CDR1 MNHEY, CDR2 SMNVEV (reference sequence). The J segment lost 4 bases and the V segment lost 4 bases, leaving 17 bases of the junction unmatched. The CDR3 spells CASSSSPFGQTGSDTQYF. The DNA of the CDR3 is TGTGCCAGCAGTTCAAGCCCTTTTGGACAGACAGGGTCAGATACGCAGTATTTT.

This chain uses TRBV28 with TRBJ1-3, with 7 nucleotides matching TRBD1. V lost 6 bases to trimming and J lost 8 bases; unmatched junction nucleotides: 4. Per the germline V gene, CDR1 is MDHEN and CDR2 is SYDVKM. The CDR3 loop spans 12 amino acids. CDR3: CASRDRVDTIYF. In DNA form, the CDR3 reads TGTGCCAGCAGAGACAGGGTAGACACCATATATTTT.

V is TRBV7-2 and J is TRBJ1-2; D unclear. CDR3 size: 14 residues. The V end lost 1 base, the J end lost 5 bases, and 11 bases lay between the germline ends. Germline V gene lookup returns CDR1 SGHTA and CDR2 FQGNSA. CDR3 nucleotide sequence: TGTGCCAGCAGCTTAGATCTAGTTTCATATGGCTACACCTTC. It encodes CASSLDLVSYGYTF.

For the CDR3, the DNA is TGTGCCAGCAGTTACGGGACAAACTATGGCTACACCTTC. Amino acid sequence: CASSYGTNYGYTF. The V gene is TRBV6-5, the J gene TRBJ1-2, with D possibly being TRBD1 (6 bases). The V gene's germline CDR1 is MNHEY and CDR2 SVGAGI. The CDR3 covers 13 residues. V lost 2 bases to trimming and J lost 2 bases, with 6 bases between them.

Only one count was recorded for this clone. This chain connects TRBV14 to TRBJ2-5; no reliable D call. The CDR3 is 14 amino acids. Germline-derived CDR1 and CDR2 are SGHDN and FVKESK. Deletions cut 7 bases from V and 3 bases from J, with 15 bases between. The CDR3 sequence is CASTLRFTEETQYF. As DNA, the CDR3 is TGTGCCAGCACCCTCAGATTTACCGAAGAGACCCAGTACTTC.

This clone was observed once. The V and J genes are TRBV6-5 and TRBJ1-4; D not resolved. Germline V lookup: CDR1 MNHEY, CDR2 SVGAGI. This CDR3 region has 13 residues. V lost 1 base and J 5 bases, leaving 5 bases between the germline ends. The CDR3 loop reads CASSYLRNEKLFF. The CDR3 bases are TGTGCCAGCAGTTACTTGAGGAATGAAAAACTGTTTTTT.

V gene TRBV2 combines with J gene TRBJ2-3; perhaps TRBD2 as D (5 bases). The V end lost 8 bases, the J end lost 2 bases, and 8 bases lay between the germline ends. Germline V gene sequence: CDR1 SNHLY, CDR2 FYNNEI. This CDR3 is 12 amino acids long. CDR3 loop: CASGGLTDTQYF. Written as DNA, the CDR3 is TGTGCCAGCGGCGGACTCACAGATACGCAGTATTTT.

The J gene is TRBJ1-1, the V gene TRBV6-4; D not certain. The CDR3 sequence is 16 residues long. The germline V gene encodes CDR1 MRHNA and CDR2 SNTAGT. Trimming removed 7 bases at V and 3 bases at J, with 21 bases between. The DNA for the CDR3 is TGTGCCAGCAATAACAGTGAGGGAGACCAAGACACTGAAGCTTTCTTT. This encodes CASNNSEGDQDTEAFF.

V is TRBV7-9 and J is TRBJ1-1; 7 bases map to TRBD1. CDR1 is SEHNR and CDR2 is FQNEAQ in the germline V gene (reference sequence). The J segment lost 3 bases and the V segment lost 5 bases, leaving 15 bases of the junction unmatched. The CDR3 extends over 17 amino acids. CDR3: CASSPPGGPVMDTEAFF. In nucleotides, the CDR3 is TGTGCCAGCAGCCCCCCAGGGGGACCGGTCATGGACACTGAAGCTTTCTTT.

The V gene is TRBV6-5, the J gene TRBJ2-3; D remains ambiguous. The CDR3 is 13 amino acids. In germline, CDR1 is MNHEY, CDR2 SVGAGI. Deletions cut 8 bases from V and 2 bases from J, with 11 bases between. This chain's CDR3 is CASRVSDTDTQYF. CDR3 nucleotide sequence: TGTGCCAGCCGGGTCAGCGACACAGATACGCAGTATTTT.

The chain joins TRBV7-2 to TRBJ2-5; D is perhaps TRBD1 (5 bases). The CDR3 has 15 amino acids. V lost 7 bases and J 5 bases, leaving 20 bases between the germline ends. Per germline, CDR1 SGHTA and CDR2 FQGNSA. CDR3 coding DNA: TGTGCCAGCACCTTGAGTAGGGGCGCTTATGAGACCCAGTACTTC. This encodes CASTLSRGAYETQYF.

The chain employs TRBV6-6 and TRBJ1-1; D unclear. Trimming cost V 0 bases and J 0 bases, with 11 bases left between them. Germline CDR1 reads MNHNY; CDR2 reads SVGAGI (reference sequence). The CDR3 is 16 amino acids. The CDR3 is CASSYSRWALNTEAFF. The CDR3 nucleotides are TGTGCCAGCAGTTACTCGAGATGGGCCTTGAACACTGAAGCTTTCTTT.